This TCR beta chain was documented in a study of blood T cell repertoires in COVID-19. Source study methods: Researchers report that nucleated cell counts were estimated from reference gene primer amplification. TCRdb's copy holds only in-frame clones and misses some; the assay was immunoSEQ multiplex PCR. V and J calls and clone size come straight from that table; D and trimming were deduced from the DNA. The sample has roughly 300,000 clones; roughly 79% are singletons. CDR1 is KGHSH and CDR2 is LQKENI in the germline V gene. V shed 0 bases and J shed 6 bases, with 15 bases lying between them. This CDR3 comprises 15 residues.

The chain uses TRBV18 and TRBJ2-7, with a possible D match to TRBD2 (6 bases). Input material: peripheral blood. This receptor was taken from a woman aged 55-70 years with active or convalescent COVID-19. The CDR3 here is CASSPPIGSRGEQYF. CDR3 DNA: TGTGCCAGCTCACCACCGATCGGGAGTCGAGGCGAGCAGTACTTC.